This T cell receptor (beta chain) was sequenced during a study of blood T cell repertoires in COVID-19 (dated by TCRdb to the early 2020s). As for the study more broadly: The collaborator samples originated in the United States, Italy and Spain and spanned the acute and convalescent phases of COVID-19. The material from the prospective study consisted of cDNA or gDNA derived from T cells, B-cell-depleted T cells, or PBMCs. Deeply sampled blood TCRbeta repertoires from subjects exposed to, actively infected with, or recovered from COVID-19 were included in the dataset. The repertoires were released in a freely available public database intended as a resource for research on the immune response to SARS-CoV-2. The samples were drawn from two sources: the first 160 participants of the ongoing ImmuneRACE study, and 950 to 1,500 subjects contributed by 6 global collaborators. The sample metadata nearly always contained a de-identified subject ID, COVID-19 status, age in years and sex. Where available, HLA class I and class II types were taken from metadata supplied by the sample provider and were not determined by assay-based typing. Study-level results and caveats: The amount of clinical and demographic metadata varied by source and participant and was provided uncurated.

The sample holds a few counts of this clone. It has no known antigen specificity. No per-base quality is available; no much larger clone lies one base away. Enrolling through a virtual design, the prospective study's participants ranged in age from roughly 18 to 89 years and lived across roughly 23 United States geographic areas. In the prospective study, participants were assigned to cohorts based on the clinical history participants reported in a screening survey and a study questionnaire. Recovered participants in ImmuneRACE Cohort 3 were defined by two consecutive negative NP/OP PCR tests, clearance by a healthcare professional, or resolution of symptoms. Each participant in the prospective study had whole blood, serum and a nasopharyngeal or oropharyngeal swab collected by mobile phlebotomists. Participants in the prospective study had the option to provide additional blood draws and questionnaires over an approximately 2-month period. Blood samples from the prospective study were shipped frozen or at room temperature prior to DNA extraction.

The immunoSEQ Assay, a bias-controlled multiplex PCR, was used to amplify TCRbeta CDR3 regions from genomic DNA. The original methods were these. The number of nucleated cells in each sample was estimated from the amplification of reference gene primers within the assay. Sequence reads were collapsed and filtered to measure the absolute abundance of every unique TCRbeta CDR3 rearrangement. Productive Simpson clonality was computed per sample as the square root of Simpson's diversity index over productive rearrangements. TCRdb mirrors the immuneACCESS table, restricted to in-frame sequences. Some clones are absent from its copies; in checked studies, under half trace to an unresolved V gene, and the reason for the others is unknown. That table supplies the V and J calls and clone size; D and trimming were determined from the DNA. The sample contains about 240,000 clones, 85% to 90% of them found a single time. Roughly 4% of the sample rests with the top ten.

The receptor was isolated from a woman aged 30 to 39 who had recovered from COVID-19. The sample consisted of PBMCs or T cells enriched from blood (not recorded which).

The DNA sequence is TGTGCCAGCAGCTTAGAACGCCGGGACAGGGTAGGCGGTGAAAAACTGTTTTTT. Translation gives CASSLERRDRVGGEKLFF. This chain joins TRBV11-2 to TRBJ1-4; 9 central bases correspond to TRBD1. Its CDR3 holds 18 amino acids, cysteine through phenylalanine. The retained sequence is limited to the CDR3, 54 bases, with the frame set at the first base. CDR1 is given as SGHAT and CDR2 as FQNNGV, both from the germline V gene. The V end gives up 0 bases and the J end 7 bases, leaving 12 bases in the junction not matched to a gene.